The sample holds a few counts of the clone carrying this T cell receptor (beta chain). The antigen is undetermined. This record belongs to a study of human T cells and chemical hapten exposure. Study context: Sensitization applied 2% DPC to approximately 2 cm by approximately 2 cm of upper inner arm skin. Broader study findings: TCRs above 1 in 1000 frequency did not change with DPC sensitization.

Stated time point: patch test 1, 2 weeks after DPC sensitization. As for treatment: therapeutic diphenylcyclopropenone sensitization with weekly scalp DPC. The library put unique molecular identifiers onto individual cDNA molecules. How the authors handled the data: From approximately 20,000 to 700,000 TCRs were found per sample, with a median of 95,638. TCRdb reprocessed the RACE reads with MiXCR, giving one entry per CDR3 protein. Clone size and V and J calls follow TCRdb, not the original study. The table shows about 71,000 distinct CDR3 sequences, with 9.8% occurring only once. The CDR3 length is 12 residues. The germline gives CDR1 SQVTM, CDR2 ANQGSEA. V gave up 5 bases and J gave up 0 bases, with 7 bases separating them.

This chain joins TRBV29-1 and TRBJ1-2; D gene ambiguous. Sample: whole blood, taken in connection with sensitization to the hapten diphenylcyclopropenone (DPC). The sequence was obtained from a woman aged 40 to 50 with alopecia areata. Some clones in this sample may be carry-over from other donors' samples. The DNA for the CDR3 is TGCAGCGTTCGGGGATCTAACTATGGCTACACCTTC. This sequence encodes CSVRGSNYGYTF.